These 22 T cell receptor beta chains share one sample of origin, sequenced in a study of T-cell reconstitution after alpha-beta-depleted transplantation in children. Unique molecular identifiers were incorporated when the TCRbeta library was constructed. TCRdb called the PCR reads again in MiXCR, with one record for every CDR3 protein. The sample includes 700,000 to 950,000 distinct CDR3 sequences, around 17% seen only once; the top ten take approximately 5%. This sample comprised PBMCs, mostly from graft donor cells, obtained 360 days after TCRalphabeta/CD19-depleted stem cell transplant. The receptors stem from a male patient between 10 and 17 years old who had a stem cell transplant for acute lymphoblastic leukemia, so the T cells may come from the graft donor.

This clonotype was recorded a few times. The chain combines TRBV7-9 with TRBJ2-7; D remains unclear. The CDR3 is 14 amino acids. Looked up from germline, CDR1 is SEHNR and CDR2 is FQNEAQ (reference sequence). Between the trimmed V and J ends, which lost 3 bases and 2 bases, there was a span of 11 bases. The CDR3 is CASSFRHRPYEQYF. CDR3 DNA: TGTGCCAGCAGCTTCCGGCACAGACCCTACGAGCAGTACTTC.

The CDR3 DNA follows: TGTGCCAGCAGCCCAGGGCGTATTTCGAACACCGGGGAGCTGTTTTTT. This encodes CASSPGRISNTGELFF. The rearrangement joins TRBV7-3 to TRBJ2-2; TRBD1 might be the D (5 bases). The CDR3 sequence is 16 residues long. The germline gives CDR1 SGHTA, CDR2 FQGTGA. Trimming stripped 5 bases from V and 0 bases from J, with 13 bases between.

This clonotype was found a few times. The V gene is TRBV29-1, the J gene TRBJ2-1; 11 bases are shared with TRBD2. Germline V lookup: CDR1 SQVTM, CDR2 ANQGSEA. The CDR3 consists of 19 residues. V gave up 0 bases and J gave up 4 bases; unmatched junction bases: 14. CDR3 in amino acids: CSVEDRTGETSGVYNEQFF. As DNA, the CDR3 is TGCAGCGTTGAAGATCGAACCGGAGAGACTAGCGGGGTATACAATGAGCAGTTCTTC.

This clonotype was observed a few times. V is TRBV20-1 and J is TRBJ2-7; D is unresolved. The CDR3 is 12 residues long. V was pared by 2 bases and J by 1 base, with 6 bases between. CDR1 is DFQATT, CDR2 SNEGSKA, per germline (reference sequence). The CDR3 DNA sequence: TGCAGTGCTAGACGATTTTCCTACGAGCAGTACTTC. Its protein product is CSARRFSYEQYF.

The chain joins TRBV5-1 to TRBJ1-6, with TRBD1 as a possible D gene (5 bases). The CDR3 sequence is 14 residues long. V shed 0 bases and J shed 4 bases, with 5 bases lying between them. CDR1 and CDR2 (germline): SGHRS, YFSETQ. The CDR3 sequence: CASSLEGYNSPLHF. CDR3 in DNA: TGCGCCAGCAGCTTGGAGGGGTATAATTCACCCCTCCACTTT.

This clonotype was detected a few times. The J gene is TRBJ1-1, the V gene TRBV21-1; the table's D call, TRBD1, has no DNA check behind it. TRBV21-1 is a recognized pseudogene. The CDR3 loop spans 15 amino acids. CDR3 DNA: TGTGCCAGCAGCACTCCCGGGACAGGGGTTGCTGAAGCTTTCTTT. It codes for CASSTPGTGVAEAFF.

The genes are TRBV12-3 or TRBV12-4 and TRBJ2-7, with 8 bases aligning to TRBD2. The CDR3 covers 15 residues. V was clipped by 6 bases and J by 3 bases; unmatched bases: 10. CDR3 in amino acids: CASRPGGGIHYEQYF. In DNA form, the CDR3 reads TGTGCCAGCAGGCCCGGGGGGGGGATTCACTACGAGCAGTACTTC.

This chain uses TRBV7-3 with TRBJ1-2, with 7 bases fitting TRBD1. Germline lookup yields CDR1 SGHTA and CDR2 FQGTGA. After removal of 5 bases from V and 6 bases from J, the junction contained 9 bases not matched to a gene. The CDR3 spans 14 residues. In DNA form, the CDR3 reads TGTGCCAGCAGCCCGATGGGACAGACTCATGGCTACACCTTC. Amino acid sequence: CASSPMGQTHGYTF.

This clonotype was counted ten times or more. The J gene is TRBJ2-7, the V gene TRBV29-1; 8 positions agree with TRBD2. The CDR3 has 14 residues. Germline V gene data show CDR1 as SQVTM and CDR2 as ANQGSEA. With V trimmed by 1 base and J by 7 bases, 9 bases remained unmatched. CDR3 sequence (DNA): TGCAGCGTTGAAGGGGGACTAGACTCTGAAGAGCAGTACTTC. The encoded protein is CSVEGGLDSEEQYF.

In its sample, this clonotype was seen a few times. This chain connects TRBV11-2 to TRBJ2-7; D remains ambiguous. The CDR3 length is 13 residues. Trimming shortened V by 6 bases and J by 1 base, and 10 bases separated the two germline ends. The germline gives CDR1 SGHAT, CDR2 FQNNGV. The CDR3 loop reads CASRAASSYEQYF. CDR3 DNA sequence: TGTGCCAGCAGAGCCGCCAGTTCCTACGAGCAGTACTTC.

This clonotype was counted many times. The chain carries TRBV7-8 and TRBJ2-5; no clear D. The length of the CDR3 is 12 residues. Trimming cost V 4 bases and J 5 bases, with 8 bases left between them. Germline V gives CDR1 SGHVS, CDR2 FQNEAQ. This CDR3 is CASSSMRETQYF. DNA of the CDR3: TGTGCCAGCAGCTCAATGAGGGAGACCCAGTACTTC.

DNA of the CDR3: TGTGCCAGCAGCCGGGACAGGGATAGGGCAGAGACCCAGTACTTC. It specifies CASSRDRDRAETQYF. The V gene is TRBV7-2, the J gene TRBJ2-5, with 9 positions matching TRBD1. With V trimmed by 5 bases and J by 4 bases, 8 bases remained unmatched. The CDR3 is 15 residues long. Germline lookup yields CDR1 SGHTA and CDR2 FQGNSA.

This clonotype has only a few counts. The CDR3 coding sequence is TGCAGTGCTCGGGACAGGGGGATCTTTCGTTTTAGTCAGCCCCAGCATTTT. The encoded protein is CSARDRGIFRFSQPQHF. The rearrangement joins TRBV20-1 to TRBJ1-5; the match to TRBD1 covers 11 bases. Germline loops: CDR1 DFQATT, CDR2 SNEGSKA (reference sequence). The CDR3 spans 17 residues. The junction had 15 bases not matched to a gene; V was cut back by 5 bases and J by 6 bases.

This clonotype was seen just once. The V and J genes are TRBV27 and TRBJ2-3, with D possibly matching TRBD2 (6 bases). This CDR3 spans 14 amino acids. CDR1 and CDR2 from the germline V gene are MNHEY and SMNVEV (reference sequence). Trimming cost V 8 bases and J 7 bases, with 19 bases left between them. The DNA of the CDR3 is TGTGCCAGCGGGGGACTCCCCATCACGAATACGCAGTATTTT. Protein sequence: CASGGLPITNTQYF.

The rearrangement joins TRBV5-1 to TRBJ2-5; TRBD2 aligns across 11 bases. From germline, CDR1 is SGHRS and CDR2 YFSETQ. V lost 0 bases and J lost 3; bases outside the gene matches: 1. CDR3 size: 15 residues. The CDR3 DNA is TGCGCCAGCAGCTTGGTGGGACTAGCGGAAGAGACCCAGTACTTC. This gives the protein CASSLVGLAEETQYF. Looking up the rest from reference TRBV5-1 and TRBJ2-5 gives the full variable domain: KAGVTQTPRYLIKTRGQQVTLSCSPISGHRSVSWYQQTPGQGLQFLFEYFSETQRNKGNFPGRFSGRQFSNSRSEMNVSTLELGDSALYLCASSLVGLAEETQYFGPGTRLLVL.

This clonotype was detected only once. The chain is built from TRBV19 and TRBJ2-1; a weak D match, TRBD2 (6 bases). This CDR3 is 11 amino acids long. CDR1 is LNHDA, CDR2 SQIVND, per germline (reference sequence). V lost 11 bases and J 14 bases, leaving 19 bases between the germline ends. The CDR3, as DNA: TGTGCCCTAGCGCCGATTAATTTTGAGTTCTTC. Amino acids: CALAPINFEFF. Based on the CDR3 plus reference TRBV19 and TRBJ2-1, the full variable domain is DGGITQSPKYLFRKEGQNVTLSCEQNLNHDAMYWYRQDPGQGLRLIYYSQIVNDFQKGDIAEGYSVSREKKESFPLTVTSAQKNPTAFYLCALAPINFEFFGPGTRLTVL.

This clonotype has a count of ten or more. The chain is built from TRBV12-3 or TRBV12-4 and TRBJ2-2, with TRBD1 matching over 10 bases. The V segment lost 1 base and the J segment 2 bases; nucleotides outside the gene matches: 1. The CDR3 has 16 amino acids. CDR3 residues: CASSLGQGANTGELFF. The CDR3 DNA reads TGTGCCAGCAGTTTAGGACAGGGGGCTAACACCGGGGAGCTGTTTTTT.

The chain employs TRBV6-1 and TRBJ2-7; D unresolved. Looked up from germline, CDR1 is MNHNS and CDR2 is SASEGT. The CDR3 runs 15 residues. The V and J ends lost 5 bases and 0 bases respectively, with 14 bases between them. The CDR3 loop reads CASSPSLPPSYEQYF. The CDR3 DNA reads as TGTGCCAGCAGTCCGAGTCTCCCACCCTCCTACGAGCAGTACTTC.

The V and J genes are TRBV27 and TRBJ2-3, with TRBD2 matching over 13 bases. The CDR3 runs 16 residues. The germline gives CDR1 MNHEY, CDR2 SMNVEV (reference sequence). The V segment lost 5 bases and the J segment 6 bases; nucleotides outside the gene matches: 8. The CDR3 spells CASSPQLTSGRDTQYF. The CDR3 DNA reads TGTGCCAGCAGTCCCCAATTGACTAGCGGGAGGGATACGCAGTATTTT.

V usage is TRBV12-3 or TRBV12-4 and J usage is TRBJ2-2; D uncertain. CDR3 length: 16 residues. The V end lost 5 bases, the J end lost 0 bases, and 13 bases lay between the germline ends. In nucleotides, the CDR3 is TGTGCCAGCAGTGCCCCGACTCGCGCGAACACCGGGGAGCTGTTTTTT. Translation: CASSAPTRANTGELFF.

This clonotype appeared many times. V usage is TRBV5-1 and J usage is TRBJ2-1, with D perhaps TRBD2 (6 bases). The CDR3 is 15 amino acids. Per the germline V gene, CDR1 is SGHRS and CDR2 is YFSETQ. Trimming stripped 7 bases from V and 5 bases from J, with 19 bases between. The CDR3 DNA reads TGCGCCAGCCGTTGGATAGGGGACTCTAACAATGAGCAGTTCTTC. Its protein is CASRWIGDSNNEQFF.

This clonotype showed up just a few times. This chain's CDR3 is CASSLDGDSGNTIYF. The CDR3 DNA reads as TGCGCCAGCAGCTTGGACGGAGACTCTGGAAACACCATATATTTT. J is TRBJ1-3 and V is TRBV5-1; the D is unclear. The CDR3 consists of 15 residues. Trimming stripped 0 bases from V and 0 bases from J, with 7 bases between. Germline V gene lookup returns CDR1 SGHRS and CDR2 YFSETQ.